This T cell receptor (beta chain) was recorded in a study of T cell changes during pregnancy in multiple sclerosis. The V gene's germline CDR1 is KGHSH and CDR2 LQKENI. Trimming stripped 4 bases from V and 1 base from J, with 10 bases between. The CDR3 consists of 14 residues. Repertoires were generated with immunoSEQ multiplex PCR, while TCRdb's copy carries only in-frame clones and drops some. The sample has about 61,000 clones; over 85% are singletons. The input for sequencing was peripheral blood, taken in the first trimester of pregnancy. The chain couples TRBV18 to TRBJ2-5; D is uncertain. This TCR was recovered from a female donor in good health, enrolled as a control in a pregnancy study. The CDR3 DNA follows: TGTGCCAGCTCACGTGACTCGGGCCAAGAGACCCAGTACTTC. Its protein is CASSRDSGQETQYF.